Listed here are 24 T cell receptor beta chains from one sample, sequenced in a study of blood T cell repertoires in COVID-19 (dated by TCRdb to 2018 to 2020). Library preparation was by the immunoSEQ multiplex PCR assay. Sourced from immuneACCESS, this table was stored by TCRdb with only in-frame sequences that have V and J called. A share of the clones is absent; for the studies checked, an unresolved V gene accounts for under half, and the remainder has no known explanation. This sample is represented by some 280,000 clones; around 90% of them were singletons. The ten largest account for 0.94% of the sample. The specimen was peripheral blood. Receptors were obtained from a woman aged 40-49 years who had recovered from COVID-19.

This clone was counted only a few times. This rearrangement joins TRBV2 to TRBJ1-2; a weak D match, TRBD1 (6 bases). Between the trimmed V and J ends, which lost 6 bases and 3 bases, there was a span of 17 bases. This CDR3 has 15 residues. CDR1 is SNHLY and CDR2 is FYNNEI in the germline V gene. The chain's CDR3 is CASSGEWGLDYGYTF. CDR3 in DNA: TGTGCCAGCAGCGGGGAGTGGGGGCTGGACTATGGCTACACCTTC.

For the CDR3, the DNA is TGTGCCAGTAGTATGAGGGACAGGTATGACTATGGCTACACCTTC. The encoded protein is CASSMRDRYDYGYTF. V gene TRBV19 combines with J gene TRBJ1-2; 8 bases align to TRBD1. The V gene end was trimmed by 3 bases and the J gene end by 3 bases; junction bases not matched to a gene: 6. The germline V gene encodes CDR1 LNHDA and CDR2 SQIVND (reference sequence). This CDR3 is built from 15 residues. Supplemented by reference TRBV19 and TRBJ1-2, the full variable domain reads DGGITQSPKYLFRKEGQNVTLSCEQNLNHDAMYWYRQDPGQGLRLIYYSQIVNDFQKGDIAEGYSVSREKKESFPLTVTSAQKNPTAFYLCASSMRDRYDYGYTFGSGTRLTVV.

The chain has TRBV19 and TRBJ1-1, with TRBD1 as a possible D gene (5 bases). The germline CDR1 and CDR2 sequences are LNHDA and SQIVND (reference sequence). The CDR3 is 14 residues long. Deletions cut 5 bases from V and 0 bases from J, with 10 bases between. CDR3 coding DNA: TGTGCCAGTAGTCTCAGGGCCATGAACACTGAAGCTTTCTTT. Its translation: CASSLRAMNTEAFF.

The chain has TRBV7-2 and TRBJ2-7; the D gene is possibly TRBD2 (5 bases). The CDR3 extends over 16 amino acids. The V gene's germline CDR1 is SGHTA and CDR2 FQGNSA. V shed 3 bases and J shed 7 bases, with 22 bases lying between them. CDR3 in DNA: TGTGCCAGCAGCTTCGAAGGCGCGGCAGGCCGGGGAGAGCAGTACTTC. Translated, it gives CASSFEGAAGRGEQYF.

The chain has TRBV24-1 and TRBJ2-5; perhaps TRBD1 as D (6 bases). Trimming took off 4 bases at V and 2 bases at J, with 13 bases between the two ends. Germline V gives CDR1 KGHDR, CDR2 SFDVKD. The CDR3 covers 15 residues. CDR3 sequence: CATSDHGQIQETQYF. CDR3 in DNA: TGTGCCACCAGTGACCATGGACAGATACAAGAGACCCAGTACTTC.

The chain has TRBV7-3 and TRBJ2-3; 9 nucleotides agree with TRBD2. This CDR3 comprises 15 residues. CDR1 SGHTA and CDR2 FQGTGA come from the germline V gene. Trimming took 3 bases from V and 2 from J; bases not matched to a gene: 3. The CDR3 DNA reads TGTGCCAGCAGCTTGCTAGCGGGATTCACAGATACGCAGTATTTT. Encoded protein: CASSLLAGFTDTQYF.

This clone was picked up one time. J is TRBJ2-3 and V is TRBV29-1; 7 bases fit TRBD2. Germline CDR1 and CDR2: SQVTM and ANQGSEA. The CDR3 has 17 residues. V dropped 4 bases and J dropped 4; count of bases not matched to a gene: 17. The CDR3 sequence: CSVGGTTAGKVADTQYF. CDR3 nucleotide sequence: TGCAGCGTTGGGGGAACGACAGCGGGGAAAGTGGCAGATACGCAGTATTTT.

In DNA form, the CDR3 reads TGTGCCACCAGTGATCCCTCATCGGGGTCAGAAGAGACCCAGTACTTC. Its protein is CATSDPSSGSEETQYF. The chain carries TRBV24-1 and TRBJ2-5, with D maybe TRBD2 (5 bases). The CDR3 is 16 residues long. V was clipped by 3 bases and J by 3 bases, with 16 bases between them. CDR1 KGHDR and CDR2 SFDVKD come from the germline V gene.

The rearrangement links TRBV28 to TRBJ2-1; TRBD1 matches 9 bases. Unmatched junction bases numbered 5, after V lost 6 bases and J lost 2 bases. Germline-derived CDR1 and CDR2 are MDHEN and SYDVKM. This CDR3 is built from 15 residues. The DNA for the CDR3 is TGTGCCAGCAGCCTAAGACAGGGGGCCTACAATGAGCAGTTCTTC. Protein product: CASSLRQGAYNEQFF.

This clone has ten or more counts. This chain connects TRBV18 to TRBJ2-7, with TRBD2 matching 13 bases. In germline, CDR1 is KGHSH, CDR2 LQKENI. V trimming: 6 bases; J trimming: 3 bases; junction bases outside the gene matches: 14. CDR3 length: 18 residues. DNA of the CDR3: TGTGCCAGCTCGCGGACTAGCGGGAGCAGGTCGGGGGGCTACGAGCAGTACTTC. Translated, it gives CASSRTSGSRSGGYEQYF. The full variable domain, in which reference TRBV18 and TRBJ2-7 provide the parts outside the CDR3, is NAGVMQNPRHLVRRRGQEARLRCSPMKGHSHVYWYRQLPEEGLKFMVYLQKENIIDESGMPKERFSAEFPKEGPSILRIQQVVRGDSAAYFCASSRTSGSRSGGYEQYFGPGTRLTVT.

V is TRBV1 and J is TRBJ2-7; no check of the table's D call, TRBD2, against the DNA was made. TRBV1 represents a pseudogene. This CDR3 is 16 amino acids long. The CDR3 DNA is TGCACCAGCAGCCAAACCCCGAGTGGTCTAGCCTACGAGCAGTACTTC. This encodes CTSSQTPSGLAYEQYF.

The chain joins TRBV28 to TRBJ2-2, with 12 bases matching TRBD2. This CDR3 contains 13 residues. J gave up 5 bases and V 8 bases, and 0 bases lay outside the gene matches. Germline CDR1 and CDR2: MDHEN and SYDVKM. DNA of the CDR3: TGTGCCAGCGGGACTAGCGGGACCGGGGAGCTGTTTTTT. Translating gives CASGTSGTGELFF.

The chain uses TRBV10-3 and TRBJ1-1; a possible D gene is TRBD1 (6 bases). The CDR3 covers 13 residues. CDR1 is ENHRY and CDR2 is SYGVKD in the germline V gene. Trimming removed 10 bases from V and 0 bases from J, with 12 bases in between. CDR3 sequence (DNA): TGTGCCACCCAGGGGCTTCTGAACACTGAAGCTTTCTTT. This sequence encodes CATQGLLNTEAFF.

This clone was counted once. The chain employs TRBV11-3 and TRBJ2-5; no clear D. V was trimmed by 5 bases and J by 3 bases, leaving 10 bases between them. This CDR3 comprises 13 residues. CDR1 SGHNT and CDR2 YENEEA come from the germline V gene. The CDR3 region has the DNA TGTGCCAGCAGCCAGGTGTCAGAAGAGACCCAGTACTTC. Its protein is CASSQVSEETQYF.

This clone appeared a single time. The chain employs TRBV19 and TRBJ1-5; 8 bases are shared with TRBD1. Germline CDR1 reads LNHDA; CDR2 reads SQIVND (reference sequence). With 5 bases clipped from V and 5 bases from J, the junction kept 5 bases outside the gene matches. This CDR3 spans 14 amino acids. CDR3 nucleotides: TGTGCCAGTAGTCAACGGGGACAGGATCAGCCCCAGCATTTT. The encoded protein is CASSQRGQDQPQHF.

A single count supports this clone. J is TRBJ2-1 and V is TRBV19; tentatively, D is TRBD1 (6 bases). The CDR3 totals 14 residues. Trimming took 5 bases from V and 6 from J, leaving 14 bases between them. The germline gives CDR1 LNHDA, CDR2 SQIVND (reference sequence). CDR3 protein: CASSFNRAGNEQFF. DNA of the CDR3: TGTGCCAGTAGTTTCAACAGGGCTGGCAATGAGCAGTTCTTC.

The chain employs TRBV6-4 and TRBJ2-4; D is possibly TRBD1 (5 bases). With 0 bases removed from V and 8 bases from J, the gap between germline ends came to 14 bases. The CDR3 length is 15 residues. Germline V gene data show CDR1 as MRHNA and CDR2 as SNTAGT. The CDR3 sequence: CASSDSGEGCYIQYF. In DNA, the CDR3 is TGTGCCAGCAGTGACTCAGGGGAAGGGTGCTACATTCAGTACTTC.

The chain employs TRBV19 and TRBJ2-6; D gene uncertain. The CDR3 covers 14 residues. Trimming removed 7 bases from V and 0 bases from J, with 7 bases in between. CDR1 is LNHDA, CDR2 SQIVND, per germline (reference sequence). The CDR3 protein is CASKWSSGANVLTF. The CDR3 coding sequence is TGTGCCAGTAAGTGGAGCTCTGGGGCCAACGTCCTGACTTTC.

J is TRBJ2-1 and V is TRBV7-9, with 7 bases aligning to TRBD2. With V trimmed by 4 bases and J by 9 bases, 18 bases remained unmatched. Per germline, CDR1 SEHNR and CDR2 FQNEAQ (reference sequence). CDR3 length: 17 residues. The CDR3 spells CASSSRGWAGEVSEQFF. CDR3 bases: TGTGCCAGCAGCTCCCGAGGTTGGGCGGGAGAGGTTTCTGAGCAGTTCTTC.

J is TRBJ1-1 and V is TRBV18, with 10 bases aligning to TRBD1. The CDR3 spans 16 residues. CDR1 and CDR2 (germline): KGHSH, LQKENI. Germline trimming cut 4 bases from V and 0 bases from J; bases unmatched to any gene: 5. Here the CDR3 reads CASSRTTGGMNTEAFF. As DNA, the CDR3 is TGTGCCAGCTCACGCACGACAGGGGGCATGAACACTGAAGCTTTCTTT.

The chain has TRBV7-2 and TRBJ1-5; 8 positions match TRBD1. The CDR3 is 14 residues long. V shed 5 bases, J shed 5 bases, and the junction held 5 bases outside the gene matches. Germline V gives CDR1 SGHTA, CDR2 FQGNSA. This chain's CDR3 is CASSPGQGHQPQHF. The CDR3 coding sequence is TGTGCCAGCAGCCCAGGACAGGGCCATCAGCCCCAGCATTTT.

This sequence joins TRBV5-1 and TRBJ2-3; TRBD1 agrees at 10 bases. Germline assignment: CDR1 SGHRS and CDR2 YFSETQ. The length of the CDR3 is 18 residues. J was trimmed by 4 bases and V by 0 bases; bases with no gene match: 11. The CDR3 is CASSLDPYDRGRPDTQYF. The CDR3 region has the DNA TGCGCCAGCAGCTTGGACCCCTACGACAGGGGGCGACCAGATACGCAGTATTTT.

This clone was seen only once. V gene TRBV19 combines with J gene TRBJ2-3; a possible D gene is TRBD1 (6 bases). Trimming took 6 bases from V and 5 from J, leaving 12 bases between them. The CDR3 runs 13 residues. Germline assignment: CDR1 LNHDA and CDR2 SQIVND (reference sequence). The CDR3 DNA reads TGTGCCAGTAGACCCGTCAGGGGAGATACGCAGTATTTT. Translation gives CASRPVRGDTQYF.

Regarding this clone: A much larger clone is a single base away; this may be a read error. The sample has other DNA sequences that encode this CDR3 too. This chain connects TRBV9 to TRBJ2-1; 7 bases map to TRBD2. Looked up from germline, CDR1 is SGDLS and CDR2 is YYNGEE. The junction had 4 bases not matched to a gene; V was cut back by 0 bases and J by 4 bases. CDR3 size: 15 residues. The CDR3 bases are TGTGCCAGCAGCGTAGGAGCTAGCGGATACAATGAGCAGTTCTTC. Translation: CASSVGASGYNEQFF.